What follows is one TCR beta chain and its context. Its antigen is as yet unknown. The data stem from a study of T cell responses to AZD1222 COVID-19 vaccine. General study points: There were repertoire samples only from the period after the peak T cell response. Vaccine-related CD4 TCRs covered spike, predominating at 160-218 and 743-854. Seropositive AZD1222 recipients at baseline numbered only 5 or 6. The donor cohort was predominantly white British with a female majority, and clonal diversity may have been underestimated.

Profiling relied on immunoSEQ multiplex PCR, and the TCRdb table lists in-frame clones only, not all of them. The sample has 140,000 to 150,000 clones; roughly 92% are singletons. Trimming cost V 0 bases and J 7 bases; bases outside gene matches: 3. The CDR3 sequence is 14 residues long. Germline V gene data show CDR1 as MNHEY and CDR2 as SVGAGI. This chain connects TRBV6-5 to TRBJ1-5; 7 bases align to TRBD1. This specimen consisted of peripheral blood, obtained on day 0 of AZD1222 vaccination. The origin of this receptor is an adult in good health. Here the CDR3 DNA reads TGTGCCAGCAGTTACTCAGGGGGCGGGCAGCCCCAGCATTTT. Its translation is CASSYSGGGQPQHF.